This note documents a single T cell receptor beta chain sequence. The antigen is unknown. Per germline, CDR1 LNHDA and CDR2 SQIVND (reference sequence). Trimming stripped 1 base from V and 8 bases from J, with 14 bases between. This CDR3 contains 15 residues. The data derive from a study of T cell responses to AZD1222 COVID-19 vaccine. Study conclusions and caveats: Once two AZD1222 doses were given, Spike-specific TCR breadth and depth went up. Spike as a whole was targeted by vaccine-associated CD4 TCRs, dominant at 160-218 and 743-854.

Using immunoSEQ multiplex PCR, the repertoire was profiled, and TCRdb retains in-frame clones only, with some absent. The sample includes about 79,000 clones, around 80% of them seen just once. The TCR comes from an adult in good health. The sequencing used peripheral blood, collected on day 0 of AZD1222 vaccination. The V and J genes are TRBV19 and TRBJ1-4; possibly TRBD1 for D (5 bases). In nucleotides, the CDR3 is TGTGCCAGTAGTATAGGTGGGGGGTTAGGAGAAAAACTGTTTTTT. It translates to CASSIGGGLGEKLFF.